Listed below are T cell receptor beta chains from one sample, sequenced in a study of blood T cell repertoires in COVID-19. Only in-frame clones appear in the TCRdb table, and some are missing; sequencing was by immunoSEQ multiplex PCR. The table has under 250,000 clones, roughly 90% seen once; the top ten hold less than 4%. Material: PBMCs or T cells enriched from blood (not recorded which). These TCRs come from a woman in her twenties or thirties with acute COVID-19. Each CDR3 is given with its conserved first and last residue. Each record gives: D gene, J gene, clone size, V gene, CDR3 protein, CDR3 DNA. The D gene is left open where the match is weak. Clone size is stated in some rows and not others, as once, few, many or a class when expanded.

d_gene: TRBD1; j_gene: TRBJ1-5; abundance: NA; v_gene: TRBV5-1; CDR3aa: CASSLEGTGLNQPQHF; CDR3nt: TGCGCCAGCAGCTTGGAAGGGACAGGACTGAATCAGCCCCAGCATTTT
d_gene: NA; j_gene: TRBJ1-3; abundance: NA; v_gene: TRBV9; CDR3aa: CASSGGPGTPGNTIYF; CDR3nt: TGTGCCAGCAGCGGAGGTCCCGGGACACCTGGAAACACCATATATTTT
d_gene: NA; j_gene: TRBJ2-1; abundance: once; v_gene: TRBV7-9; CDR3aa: CASSLAGLTVYNEQFF; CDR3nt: TGTGCCAGCAGCTTAGCAGGGTTGACAGTATACAATGAGCAGTTCTTC
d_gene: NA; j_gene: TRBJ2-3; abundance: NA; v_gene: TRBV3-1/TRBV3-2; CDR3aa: CASSQGGAGALPDTQYF; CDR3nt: TGTGCCAGCAGCCAAGGAGGCGCAGGGGCCTTGCCAGATACGCAGTATTTT
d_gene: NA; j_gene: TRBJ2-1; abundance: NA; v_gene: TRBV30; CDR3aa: CAWSVSRDNEQFF; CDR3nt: TGTGCCTGGAGTGTATCCAGGGACAATGAGCAGTTCTTC
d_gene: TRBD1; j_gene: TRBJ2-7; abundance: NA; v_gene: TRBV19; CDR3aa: CASSILAGQGYEQYF; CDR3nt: TGTGCCAGTAGTATCTTGGCGGGACAGGGCTACGAGCAGTACTTC
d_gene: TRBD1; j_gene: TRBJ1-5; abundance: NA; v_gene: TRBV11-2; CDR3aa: CASSLGTGYSNQPQHF; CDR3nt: TGTGCCAGCAGCTTAGGGACAGGCTATAGCAATCAGCCCCAGCATTTT
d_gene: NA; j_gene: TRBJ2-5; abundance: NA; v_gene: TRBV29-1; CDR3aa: CSVALSQETQYF; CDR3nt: TGCAGCGTTGCCCTGAGCCAAGAGACCCAGTACTTC
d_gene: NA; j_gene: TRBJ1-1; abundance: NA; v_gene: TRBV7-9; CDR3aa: CASSLGPDTEAFF; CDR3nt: TGTGCCAGCAGCTTAGGCCCGGACACTGAAGCTTTCTTT
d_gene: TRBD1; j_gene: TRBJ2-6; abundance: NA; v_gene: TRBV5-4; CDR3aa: CASSLYPGTGVSGANVLTF; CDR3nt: TGTGCCAGCAGCTTGTACCCCGGGACAGGGGTCTCTGGGGCCAACGTCCTGACTTTC
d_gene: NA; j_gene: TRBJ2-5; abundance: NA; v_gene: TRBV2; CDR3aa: CASSASRGQETQYF; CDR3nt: TGTGCCAGCAGTGCGTCCAGGGGACAAGAGACCCAGTACTTC
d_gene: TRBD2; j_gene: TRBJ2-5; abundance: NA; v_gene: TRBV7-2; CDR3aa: CASSLSRTSGAFQETQYF; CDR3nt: TGTGCCAGCAGCTTAAGTAGGACTAGCGGGGCCTTCCAAGAGACCCAGTACTTC
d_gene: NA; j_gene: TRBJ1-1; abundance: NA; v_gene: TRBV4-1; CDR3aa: CASTDVLGARTEAFF; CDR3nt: TGCGCCAGCACCGACGTTCTGGGGGCGAGGACTGAAGCTTTCTTT
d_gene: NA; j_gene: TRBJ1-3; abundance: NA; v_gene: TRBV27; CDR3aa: CASSLTGRSLGNTIYF; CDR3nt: TGTGCCAGCAGTTTAACAGGGCGGTCTCTCGGAAACACCATATATTTT
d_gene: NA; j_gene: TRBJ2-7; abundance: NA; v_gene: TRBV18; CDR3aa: CASSPNRDSSYEQYF; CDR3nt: TGTGCCAGCTCGCCTAACAGGGATAGCTCCTACGAGCAGTACTTC
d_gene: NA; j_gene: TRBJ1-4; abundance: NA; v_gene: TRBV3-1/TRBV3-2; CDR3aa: CASSYRQRNEKLFF; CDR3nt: TGTGCCAGCAGCTACCGACAGCGTAATGAAAAACTGTTTTTT
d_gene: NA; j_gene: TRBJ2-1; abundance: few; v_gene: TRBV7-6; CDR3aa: CASSLSQGTYNEQFF; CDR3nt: TGTGCCAGCAGCTTAAGCCAGGGGACCTACAATGAGCAGTTCTTC
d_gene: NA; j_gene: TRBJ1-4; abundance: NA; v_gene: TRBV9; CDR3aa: CASTRGSGQGLFF; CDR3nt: TGTGCCAGCACCCGGGGCAGCGGGCAAGGACTGTTTTTT
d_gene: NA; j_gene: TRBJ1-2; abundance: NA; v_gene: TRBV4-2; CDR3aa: CASSRGGEANYGYTF; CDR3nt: TGTGCCAGCAGCCGAGGGGGAGAAGCTAACTATGGCTACACCTTC
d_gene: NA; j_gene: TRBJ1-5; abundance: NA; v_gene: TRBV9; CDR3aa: CASSVGSSQPQHF; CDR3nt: TGTGCCAGCAGCGTAGGATCGAGCCAGCCCCAGCATTTT
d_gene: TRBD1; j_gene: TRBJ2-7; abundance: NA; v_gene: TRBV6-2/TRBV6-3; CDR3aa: CASSTPGQYEQYF; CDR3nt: TGTGCCAGCAGTACACCGGGACAGTACGAGCAGTACTTC
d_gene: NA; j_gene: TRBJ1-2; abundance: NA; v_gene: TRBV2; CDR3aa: CASSGQGPQLGQYGYTF; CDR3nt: TGTGCCAGCAGTGGCCAGGGGCCTCAGCTGGGACAATATGGCTACACCTTC
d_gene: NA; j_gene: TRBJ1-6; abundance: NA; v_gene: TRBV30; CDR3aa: CAWSHRSSYNSPLHF; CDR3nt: TGTGCCTGGAGCCACAGGAGCTCCTATAATTCACCCCTCCACTTT
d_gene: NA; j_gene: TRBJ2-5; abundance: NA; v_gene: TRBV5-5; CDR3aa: CASSVLPPRETQYF; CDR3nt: TGTGCCAGCAGCGTCCTGCCCCCGCGGGAGACCCAGTACTTC
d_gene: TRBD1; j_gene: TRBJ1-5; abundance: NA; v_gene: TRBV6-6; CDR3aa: CASSPNPPGQGYVQPQHF; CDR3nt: TGTGCCAGCAGTCCAAACCCCCCGGGACAGGGATATGTTCAGCCCCAGCATTTT
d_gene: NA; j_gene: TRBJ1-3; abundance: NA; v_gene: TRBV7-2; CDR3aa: CASSLEVRGFSGNTIYF; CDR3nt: TGTGCCAGCAGCTTAGAGGTCAGGGGTTTCTCTGGAAACACCATATATTTT